This TCR beta chain was retrieved from a study of blood T cell repertoires in COVID-19. Method: immunoSEQ multiplex PCR; TCRdb's copy keeps in-frame clones and lacks some. The table records 200,000 to 250,000 clones, around 89% of them present only once. Individuals drawn from 24 US areas were roughly 18 to 95 years old. This CDR3 has 13 amino acids. Per germline, CDR1 SGHNT and CDR2 YYREEE (reference sequence). V was cut by 5 bases and J by 3 bases, with 11 bases left in between. The origin of this receptor is a woman between 25 and 40 years old who had recovered from COVID-19. Sample: PBMCs or T cells enriched from blood (not recorded which). The chain employs TRBV5-4 and TRBJ1-2; TRBD1 might be the D (6 bases). CDR3 in DNA: TGTGCCAGCAGTCCGGACAGCTACTATGGCTACACCTTC. Encoded protein: CASSPDSYYGYTF.